These T cell receptor beta chains were read from a single sample in a study of PD-L1 blockade in urothelial cancer. Here immunoSEQ multiplex PCR was the method, and the copy in TCRdb shows in-frame clones only, minus some. Here the sample spans around 41,000 clones, 83% being singletons. The sample in question was PBMCs, obtained around atezolizumab (anti-PD-L1) treatment. The receptors here all came from a man aged 55 to 70 with urothelial cancer. Each CDR3 is given with its conserved first and last residue. D genes are given only for firm matches. Not all rows give a size; the values are once, few, many and, for expanded clones, a class.

V	J	D	size	length	DNA	CDR3
TRBV19	TRBJ1-3	.	.	14	TGTGCCAGTAGATACGACAGCTCTGGAAACACCATATATTTT	CASRYDSSGNTIYF
TRBV5-1	TRBJ1-4	.	.	14	TGCGCCAGCAGCTTGGGGGCAGGGGTGGAAAAACTGTTTTTT	CASSLGAGVEKLFF
TRBV7-2	TRBJ2-1	TRBD2	.	17	TGTGCCAGCAGCCCCGGCCGTTTAGCGGGGGGGGACAATGAGCAGTTCTTC	CASSPGRLAGGDNEQFF
TRBV15	TRBJ1-3	TRBD1	.	17	TGTGCCACCAGCATTACAGGGGGCGCTTATTCTGGAAACACCATATATTTT	CATSITGGAYSGNTIYF
TRBV28	TRBJ2-7	TRBD1	.	15	TGTGCCAGCAGTCCACCCCCACAGGGGAGCTACGAGCAGTACTTC	CASSPPPQGSYEQYF
TRBV5-1	TRBJ2-5	.	.	14	TGCGCCAGCAGCTGGGGCAGGGGCCAAGAGACCCAGTACTTC	CASSWGRGQETQYF
TRBV6-4	TRBJ2-1	TRBD2	.	16	TGTGCCAGCAGTGTCCTAGCGGCTAGACCCTACAATGAGCAGTTCTTC	CASSVLAARPYNEQFF
TRBV30	TRBJ1-2	TRBD1	.	17	TGTGCCTGGAGTGTATTTCCAGGGGGCTACGGAGGCTATGGCTACACCTTC	CAWSVFPGGYGGYGYTF
TRBV7-2	TRBJ1-6	TRBD1	.	16	TGTGCCAGCAGCTTAAGGACAGGGGGCGACTCGTCACCCCTCCACTTT	CASSLRTGGDSSPLHF
TRBV27	TRBJ1-2	TRBD1	.	14	TGTGCCAGCGCCATCGGGACAGGAGTTTGGGGCTACACCTTC	CASAIGTGVWGYTF
TRBV28	TRBJ2-1	TRBD2	.	15	TGTGCCAGCAGTTTATCTCAGGACGGGAGGGATGAGCAGTTCTTC	CASSLSQDGRDEQFF
TRBV9	TRBJ2-7	TRBD2	.	15	TGTGCCAGCAGCGTGGGGGTAGCGGGGGGTGAGGAGCAGTACTTC	CASSVGVAGGEEQYF
TRBV5-1	TRBJ2-1	.	.	15	TGCGCCAGCAGCTTGGGTTCCTCCTCGGGCAATGAGCAGTTCTTC	CASSLGSSSGNEQFF
TRBV5-1	TRBJ2-7	TRBD2	.	15	TGCGCCAGCAGCCGGGGGGTCACGGAGTCCTACGAGCAGTACTTC	CASSRGVTESYEQYF
TRBV21-1	TRBJ2-7	.	.	11	TGTGCCAGCAGCAACAGTGTCGAGCAGTACTTC	CASSNSVEQYF
TRBV5-1	TRBJ1-2	.	.	13	TGCGCCAGCAGCTCCCAGGGAGGCTATGGCTACACCTTC	CASSSQGGYGYTF
TRBV5-1	TRBJ2-3	TRBD2	.	17	TGCGCCAGCAGCCCCGGGGGGGGCGGGGGAACCGGGGATACGCAGTATTTT	CASSPGGGGGTGDTQYF
TRBV4-2	TRBJ1-1	TRBD1	.	18	TGTGCCAGCAGCCAACGATTAATTACAGGGGATTTGAACACTGAAGCTTTCTTT	CASSQRLITGDLNTEAFF
TRBV6-6	TRBJ2-1	.	.	15	TGTGCCAGCAGTCAAACAGGGGGGGCCTACAATGAGCAGTTCTTC	CASSQTGGAYNEQFF
TRBV5-1	TRBJ2-3	TRBD2	.	16	TGCGCCAGCAGCTTGGTGGGGGGGGTCGGCACAGATACGCAGTATTTT	CASSLVGGVGTDTQYF
TRBV2	TRBJ2-3	.	.	12	TGTGCCAGCAGTGCACTCACAGATACGCAGTATTTT	CASSALTDTQYF
TRBV6-1	TRBJ1-6	TRBD1	few	14	TGTGCCAGCAGCGTCGACAGGGCTCGATCACCCCTCCACTTT	CASSVDRARSPLHF
TRBV25-1	TRBJ1-6	.	.	12	TGTGCCAGTCAACGCGCGGATTCACCCCTCCACTTT	CASQRADSPLHF
TRBV27	TRBJ1-1	.	.	12	TGTGCCAGCAGGGGAGGGGGCACTGAAGCTTTCTTT	CASRGGGTEAFF
TRBV7-9	TRBJ2-7	.	.	12	TGTGCCAGCAGCCCCCAGGGTAACGAGCAGTACTTC	CASSPQGNEQYF
TRBV4-1	TRBJ1-4	.	.	13	TGCGCCAGCAGCCTCGGGGATAATGAAAAACTGTTTTTT	CASSLGDNEKLFF
TRBV7-2	TRBJ2-3	TRBD2	.	16	TGTGCCAGCAGTTCAGGGAGCGGGGGGGCTTTGGATACGCAGTATTTT	CASSSGSGGALDTQYF